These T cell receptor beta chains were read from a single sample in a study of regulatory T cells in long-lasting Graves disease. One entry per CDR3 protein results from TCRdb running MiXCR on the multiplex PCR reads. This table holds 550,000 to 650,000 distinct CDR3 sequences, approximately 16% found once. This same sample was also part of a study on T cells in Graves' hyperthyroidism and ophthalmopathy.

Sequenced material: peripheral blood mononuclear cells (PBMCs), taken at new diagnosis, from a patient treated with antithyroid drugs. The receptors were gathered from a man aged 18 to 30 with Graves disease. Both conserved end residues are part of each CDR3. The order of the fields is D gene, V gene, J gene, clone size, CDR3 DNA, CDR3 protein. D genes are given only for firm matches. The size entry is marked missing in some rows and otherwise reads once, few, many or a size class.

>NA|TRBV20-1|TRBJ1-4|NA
TGCAGTGCTAGTCCCGGGTTGGTTACTAATGAAAAACTGTTTTTT
CSASPGLVTNEKLFF
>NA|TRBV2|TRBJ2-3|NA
TGTGCCAGCAGCCCGAAACGACCAATCCCAGCAGATACGCAGTATTTT
CASSPKRPIPADTQYF
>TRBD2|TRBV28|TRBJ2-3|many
TGTGCCAGCCTTAGACTAGCGGGAGGACCAGATACGCAGTATTTT
CASLRLAGGPDTQYF
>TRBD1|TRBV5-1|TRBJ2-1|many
TGCGCCAGCAGCTTCGGGACAGGGACTGGACGGAATGAGCAGTTCTTC
CASSFGTGTGRNEQFF
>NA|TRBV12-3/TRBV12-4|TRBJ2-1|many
TGTGCCAGCACCCTCCGGGGTGAGTTGGGTTACAATGAGCAGTTCTTC
CASTLRGELGYNEQFF
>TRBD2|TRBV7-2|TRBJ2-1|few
TGTGCCAGCAGCATCCCTCGGCCCGGGACTAGCGGGAGAAATGAGCAGTTCTTC
CASSIPRPGTSGRNEQFF
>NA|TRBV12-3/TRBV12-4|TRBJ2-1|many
TGTGCCAGCAGCATCCCGGGACACCAGATCAATGAGCAGTTCTTC
CASSIPGHQINEQFF
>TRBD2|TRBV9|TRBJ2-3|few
TGTGCCAGCAGCGCCTACCGACTAGCGGGCACAGATACGCAGTATTTT
CASSAYRLAGTDTQYF
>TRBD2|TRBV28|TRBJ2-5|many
TGTGCCAGCAGTTTCTCTAGCGGCTCAGAGACCCAGTACTTC
CASSFSSGSETQYF
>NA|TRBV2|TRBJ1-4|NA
TGTGCCAGCAGCGCACTTGACGACAGAGAGCCAGCTAATGAAAAACTGTTTTTT
CASSALDDREPANEKLFF
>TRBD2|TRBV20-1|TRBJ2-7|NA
TGCAGTGCTGGGGGACTAGCGGGAGGGCTTGGCGAGCAGTACTTC
CSAGGLAGGLGEQYF
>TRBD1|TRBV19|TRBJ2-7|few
TGTGCCAGTTCCGAGGGACAGGCTTTTTCCTACGAGCAGTACTTC
CASSEGQAFSYEQYF
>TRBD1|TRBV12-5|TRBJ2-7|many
TGTGCTAGTTTAGACAGGGAATCCTACGAGCAGTACTTC
CASLDRESYEQYF
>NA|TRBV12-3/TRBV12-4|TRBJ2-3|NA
TGTGCCAGCAGCCCGCACCTGGGGACAGATACGCAGTATTTT
CASSPHLGTDTQYF
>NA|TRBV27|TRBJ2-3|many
TGTGCCAGTAAAAGTCACACAGATACGCAGTATTTT
CASKSHTDTQYF
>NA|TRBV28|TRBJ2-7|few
TGTGCCAGCAGCGCCCGGACCTCGGGGCAGTACTTC
CASSARTSGQYF
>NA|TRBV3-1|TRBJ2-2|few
TGTGCCAGCAGCCCCTGGGACGGTAACACCGGGGAGCTGTTTTTT
CASSPWDGNTGELFF
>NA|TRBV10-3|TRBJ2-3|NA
TGTGCCATCAGTGACGGAGTCGCAGATACGCAGTATTTT
CAISDGVADTQYF
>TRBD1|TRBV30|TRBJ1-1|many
TGTGCCTGGGAGACAGGGGGCACTGAAGCTTTCTTT
CAWETGGTEAFF
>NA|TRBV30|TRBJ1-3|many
TGTGCCTTAGGGAGTTCTGGAAACACCATATATTTT
CALGSSGNTIYF
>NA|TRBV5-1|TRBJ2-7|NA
TGCGCCAGCAGTACTTATAGCTCCTACGAGCAGTACTTC
CASSTYSSYEQYF
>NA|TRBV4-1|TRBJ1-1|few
TGCGCCAGCAGCCAAGCAGGACCGATGGAAGCTTTCTTT
CASSQAGPMEAFF
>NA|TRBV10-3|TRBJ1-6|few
TGTGCCATCAGCCTCCGGGGAGGGAATAATTCACCCCTCCACTTT
CAISLRGGNNSPLHF
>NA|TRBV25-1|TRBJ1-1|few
TGTGCCAGCCGCGCCCTGGCTGAAGCTTTCTTT
CASRALAEAFF
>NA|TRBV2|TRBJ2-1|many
TGTGCCAGCAGTGACCAGGGGAATTACAATGAGCAGTTCTTC
CASSDQGNYNEQFF
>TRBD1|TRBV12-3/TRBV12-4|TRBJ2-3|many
TGTGCCAGCAGCTGGGACAGGGCGGATACGCAGTATTTT
CASSWDRADTQYF
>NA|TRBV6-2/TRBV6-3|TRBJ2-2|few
TGTGCCAGCAGCTCCCCTCCCGACCAGACCGGGGAGCTGTTTTTT
CASSSPPDQTGELFF
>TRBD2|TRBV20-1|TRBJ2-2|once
TGCAGTGCTAGAGCTGATGGGCGAGCGGGAGGGGAGCTGTTTTTT
CSARADGRAGGELFF
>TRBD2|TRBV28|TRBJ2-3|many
TGTGCCAGCAGTCTAGCGGGAGGGGAGTCAGATACGCAGTATTTT
CASSLAGGESDTQYF
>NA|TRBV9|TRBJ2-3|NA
TGTGCCAGCAGCCCCCGCCGGGGGTCCCAGGAGGGTGAAACAGATACGCAGTATTTT
CASSPRRGSQEGETDTQYF
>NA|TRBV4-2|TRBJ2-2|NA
TGTGCCAGCAGCCAAGATCCTGGGACCGGGGAGCTGTTTTTT
CASSQDPGTGELFF
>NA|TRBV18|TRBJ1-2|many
TGTGCCAGCTCACCACCGGGCGGGGGAGCCAACTATGGCTACACCTTC
CASSPPGGGANYGYTF
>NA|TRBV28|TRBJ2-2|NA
TGTGCCAGCAGTTTAGTTCACCGGAGGGACACCGGGGAGCTGTTTTTT
CASSLVHRRDTGELFF
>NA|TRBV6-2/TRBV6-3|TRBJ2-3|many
TGTGCCATCACTCAGGGACTTAACACAGATACGCAGTATTTT
CAITQGLNTDTQYF
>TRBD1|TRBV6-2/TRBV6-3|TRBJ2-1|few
TGTGCCAGCAGGGCATCCGGGGACAGGATATACAATGAGCAGTTCTTC
CASRASGDRIYNEQFF
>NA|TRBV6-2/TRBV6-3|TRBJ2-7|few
TGTGCCAGCAGTTACGGGTTAGGGTTCGACTACGAGCAGTACTTC
CASSYGLGFDYEQYF
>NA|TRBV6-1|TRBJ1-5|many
TGTGCCAGCAGGTACAGTGTGAATCAGCCCCAGCATTTT
CASRYSVNQPQHF
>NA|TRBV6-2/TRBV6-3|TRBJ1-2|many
TGTGCCAGCAGTTACTCTCGGCCGGAGCCCTATGGCTACACCTTC
CASSYSRPEPYGYTF
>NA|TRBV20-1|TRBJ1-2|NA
TGCAGTGCTTCTGGGGGCTACACCTTC
CSASGGYTF
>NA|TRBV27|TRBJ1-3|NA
TGTGCCAGCAGTTCCCTGGCAGCCTTTTCTTCTGGAAACACCATATATTTT
CASSSLAAFSSGNTIYF
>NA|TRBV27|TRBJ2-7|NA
TGTGCCAGCAGCCAAAGCCCAGGACAGAACGAGCAGTACTTC
CASSQSPGQNEQYF
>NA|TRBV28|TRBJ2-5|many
TGTGCCAGCAGCCGCCCTCAGGGTGGAGGGTGGCAAGAGACCCAGTACTTC
CASSRPQGGGWQETQYF
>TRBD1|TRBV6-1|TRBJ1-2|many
TGTGCCAGCACCCCGGACAGGCTCCAAGTCAACTATGGCTACACCTTC
CASTPDRLQVNYGYTF
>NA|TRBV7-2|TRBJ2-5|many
TGTGCCAGCAGCTTAGGCGCCCGGGTCAGCCAAGAGACCCAGTACTTC
CASSLGARVSQETQYF
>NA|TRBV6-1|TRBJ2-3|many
TGTGCCAGCAGTCCCCGGGCAGGCAAAACAGATACGCAGTATTTT
CASSPRAGKTDTQYF
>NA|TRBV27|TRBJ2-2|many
TGTGCCAGCAGTTTCGAGGGAAGCTCTAAGTCCGGGGAGCTGTTTTTT
CASSFEGSSKSGELFF
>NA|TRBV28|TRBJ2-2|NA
TGTGCCAGCAGTTCTACAAGGGGTGGTGTGAACACCGGGGAGCTGTTTTTT
CASSSTRGGVNTGELFF
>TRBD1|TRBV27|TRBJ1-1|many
TGTGCCAGCAGTTTAGATGGGGGTGCGGACAGGGGTAACACTGAAGCTTTCTTT
CASSLDGGADRGNTEAFF
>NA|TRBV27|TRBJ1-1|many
TGTGCCAGCAGTGTGACAAGGGGGATGAACACTGAAGCTTTCTTT
CASSVTRGMNTEAFF
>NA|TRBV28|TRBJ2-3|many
TGTGCCAGCAGTCCGGACTACGAGAACACAGATACGCAGTATTTT
CASSPDYENTDTQYF
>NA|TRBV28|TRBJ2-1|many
TGTGCCAGCAGTTTTGTCTTCACTAGACAGTTCTTC
CASSFVFTRQFF
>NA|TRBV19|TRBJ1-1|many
TGTGCCAGTAGTATTCTGGGGACGAACACTGAAGCTTTCTTT
CASSILGTNTEAFF
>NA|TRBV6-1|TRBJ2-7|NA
TGTGCCAGCAGTGAGAAACGAGGCCTCTACGAGCAGTACTTC
CASSEKRGLYEQYF